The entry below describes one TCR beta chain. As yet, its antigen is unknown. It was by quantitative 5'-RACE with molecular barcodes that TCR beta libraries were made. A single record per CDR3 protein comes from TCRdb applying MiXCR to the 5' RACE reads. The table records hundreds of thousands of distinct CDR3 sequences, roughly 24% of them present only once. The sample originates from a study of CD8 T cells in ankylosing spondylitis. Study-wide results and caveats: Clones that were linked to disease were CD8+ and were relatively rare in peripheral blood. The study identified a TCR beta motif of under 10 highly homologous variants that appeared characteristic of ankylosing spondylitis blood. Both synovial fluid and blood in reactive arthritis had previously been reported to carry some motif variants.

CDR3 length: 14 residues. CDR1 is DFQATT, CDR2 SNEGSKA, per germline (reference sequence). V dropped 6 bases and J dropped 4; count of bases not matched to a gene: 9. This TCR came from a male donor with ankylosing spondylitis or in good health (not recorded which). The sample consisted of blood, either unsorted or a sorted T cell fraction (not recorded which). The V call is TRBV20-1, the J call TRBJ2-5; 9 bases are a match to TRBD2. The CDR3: CSAVAGEGTETQYF. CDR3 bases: TGCAGTGCGGTAGCGGGAGAAGGCACAGAGACCCAGTACTTC.